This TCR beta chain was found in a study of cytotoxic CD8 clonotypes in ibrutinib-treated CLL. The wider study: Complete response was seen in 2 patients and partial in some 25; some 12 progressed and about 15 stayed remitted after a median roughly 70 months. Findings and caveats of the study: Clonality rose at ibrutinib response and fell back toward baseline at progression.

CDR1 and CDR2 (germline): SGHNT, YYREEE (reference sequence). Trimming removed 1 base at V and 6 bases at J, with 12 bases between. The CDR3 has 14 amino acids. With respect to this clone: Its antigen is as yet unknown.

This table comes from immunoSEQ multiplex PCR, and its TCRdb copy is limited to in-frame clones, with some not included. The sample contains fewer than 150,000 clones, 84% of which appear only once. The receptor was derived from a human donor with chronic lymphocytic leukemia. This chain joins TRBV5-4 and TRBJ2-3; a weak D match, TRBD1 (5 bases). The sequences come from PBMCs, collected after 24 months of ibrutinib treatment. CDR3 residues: CASSLRQTGDTQYF. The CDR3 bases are TGTGCCAGCAGCTTGAGACAGACTGGGGATACGCAGTATTTT.